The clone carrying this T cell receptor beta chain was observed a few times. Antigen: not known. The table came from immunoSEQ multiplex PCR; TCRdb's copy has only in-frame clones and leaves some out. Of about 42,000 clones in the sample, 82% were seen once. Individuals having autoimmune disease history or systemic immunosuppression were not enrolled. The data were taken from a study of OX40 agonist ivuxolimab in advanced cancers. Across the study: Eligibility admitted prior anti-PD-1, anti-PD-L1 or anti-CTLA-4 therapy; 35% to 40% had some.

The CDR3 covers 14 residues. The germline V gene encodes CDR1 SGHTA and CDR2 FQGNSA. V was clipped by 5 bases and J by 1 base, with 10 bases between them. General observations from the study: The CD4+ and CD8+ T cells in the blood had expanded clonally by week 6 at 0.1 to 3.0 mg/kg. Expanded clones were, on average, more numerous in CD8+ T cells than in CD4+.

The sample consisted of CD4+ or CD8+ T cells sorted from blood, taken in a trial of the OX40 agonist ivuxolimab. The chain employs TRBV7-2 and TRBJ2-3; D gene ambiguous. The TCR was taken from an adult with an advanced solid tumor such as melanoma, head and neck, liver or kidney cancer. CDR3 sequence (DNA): TGTGCCAGCAGCCGCTCCTACGGCACAGATACGCAGTATTTT. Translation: CASSRSYGTDTQYF.